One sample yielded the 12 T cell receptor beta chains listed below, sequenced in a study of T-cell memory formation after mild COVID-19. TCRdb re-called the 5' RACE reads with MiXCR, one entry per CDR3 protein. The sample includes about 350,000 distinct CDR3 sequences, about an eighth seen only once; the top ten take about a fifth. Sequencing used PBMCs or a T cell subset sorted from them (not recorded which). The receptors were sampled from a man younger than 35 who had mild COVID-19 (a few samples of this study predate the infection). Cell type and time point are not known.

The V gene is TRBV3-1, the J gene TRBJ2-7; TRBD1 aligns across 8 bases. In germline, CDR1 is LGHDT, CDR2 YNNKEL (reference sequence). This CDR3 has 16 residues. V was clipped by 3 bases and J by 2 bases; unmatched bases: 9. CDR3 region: CASSHPRTGTPYEQYV. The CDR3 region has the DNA TGTGCCAGCAGCCACCCTCGGACAGGGACTCCCTACGAGCAGTACGTC.

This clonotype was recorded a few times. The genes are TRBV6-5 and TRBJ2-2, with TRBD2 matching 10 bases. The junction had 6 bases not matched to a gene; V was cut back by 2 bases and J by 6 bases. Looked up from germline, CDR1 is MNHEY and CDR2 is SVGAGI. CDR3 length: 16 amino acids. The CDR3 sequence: CASSYPSGGAAGELFF. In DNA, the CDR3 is TGTGCCAGCAGTTACCCGAGCGGGGGGGCCGCCGGGGAGCTGTTTTTT.

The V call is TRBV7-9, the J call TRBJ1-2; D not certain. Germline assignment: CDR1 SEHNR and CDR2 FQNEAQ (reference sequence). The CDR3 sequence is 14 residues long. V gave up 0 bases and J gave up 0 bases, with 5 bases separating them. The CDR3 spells CASSLAQANYGYTF. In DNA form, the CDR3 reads TGTGCCAGCAGCTTAGCCCAGGCTAACTATGGCTACACCTTC.

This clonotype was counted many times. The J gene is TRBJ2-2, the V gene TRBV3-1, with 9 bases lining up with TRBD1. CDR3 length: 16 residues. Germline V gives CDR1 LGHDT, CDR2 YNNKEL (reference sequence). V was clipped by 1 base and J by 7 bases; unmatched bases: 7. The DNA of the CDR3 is TGTGCCAGCAGCCAAGCCCGGACAGGGGATTTCGGGGAGCTGTTTTTT. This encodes CASSQARTGDFGELFF.

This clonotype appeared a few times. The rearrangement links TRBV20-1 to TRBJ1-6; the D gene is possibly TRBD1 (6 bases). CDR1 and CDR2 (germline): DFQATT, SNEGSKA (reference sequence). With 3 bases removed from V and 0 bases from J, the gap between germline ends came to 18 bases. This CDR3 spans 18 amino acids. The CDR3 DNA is TGCAGTGCTAGTGGGGGGCTTACCGCCAGCTCCTATAATTCACCCCTCCACTTT. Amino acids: CSASGGLTASSYNSPLHF.

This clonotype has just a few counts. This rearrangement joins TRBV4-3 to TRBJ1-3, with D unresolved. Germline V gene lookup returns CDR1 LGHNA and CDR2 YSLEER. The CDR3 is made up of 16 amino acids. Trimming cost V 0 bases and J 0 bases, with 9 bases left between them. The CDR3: CASSQDLHGSGNTIYF. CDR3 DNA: TGCGCCAGCAGCCAAGATCTTCACGGCTCTGGAAACACCATATATTTT.

The CDR3 protein is CASSHRQGSYNEQFF. The CDR3 DNA reads as TGTGCCAGCAGTCACAGACAGGGGAGTTACAATGAGCAGTTCTTC. The chain couples TRBV14 to TRBJ2-1; 8 nucleotides match TRBD1. The CDR3 has 15 amino acids. Trimming took 6 bases from V and 4 from J; bases not matched to a gene: 8. Germline V gene sequence: CDR1 SGHDN, CDR2 FVKESK. The full variable domain, completed using reference TRBV14 and TRBJ2-1, is EAGVTQFPSHSVIEKGQTVTLRCDPISGHDNLYWYRRVMGKEIKFLLHFVKESKQDESGMPNNRFLAERTGGTYSTLKVQPAELEDSGVYFCASSHRQGSYNEQFFGPGTRLTVL.

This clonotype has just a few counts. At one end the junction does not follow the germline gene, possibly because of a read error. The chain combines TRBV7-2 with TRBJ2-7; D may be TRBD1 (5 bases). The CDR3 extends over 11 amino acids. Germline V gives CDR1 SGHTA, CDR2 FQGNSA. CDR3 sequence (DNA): TGTGCCAGCAGCTTAATGGGGCTCCCCAACTTC. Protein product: CASSLMGLPNF. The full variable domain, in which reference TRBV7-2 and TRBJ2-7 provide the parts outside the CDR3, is GAGVSQSPSNKVTEKGKDVELRCDPISGHTALYWYRQSLGQGLEFLIYFQGNSAPDKSGLPSDRFSAERTGGSVSTLTIQRTQQEDSAVYLCASSLMGLPNFGPGTRLTVT.

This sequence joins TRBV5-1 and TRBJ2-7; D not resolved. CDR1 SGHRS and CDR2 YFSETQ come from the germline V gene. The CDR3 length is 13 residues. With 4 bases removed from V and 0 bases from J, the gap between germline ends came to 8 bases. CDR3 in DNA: TGCGCCAGCAGCGTCGCAGTCTCCTACGAGCAGTACTTC. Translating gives CASSVAVSYEQYF.

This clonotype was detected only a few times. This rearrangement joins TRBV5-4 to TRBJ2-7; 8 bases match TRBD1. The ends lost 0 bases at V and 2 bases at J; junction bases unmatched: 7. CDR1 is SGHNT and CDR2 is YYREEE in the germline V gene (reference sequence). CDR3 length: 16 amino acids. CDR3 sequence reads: CASSLAGSGGAYEQYV. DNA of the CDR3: TGTGCCAGCAGCTTGGCCGGGTCAGGGGGCGCCTACGAGCAGTACGTC.

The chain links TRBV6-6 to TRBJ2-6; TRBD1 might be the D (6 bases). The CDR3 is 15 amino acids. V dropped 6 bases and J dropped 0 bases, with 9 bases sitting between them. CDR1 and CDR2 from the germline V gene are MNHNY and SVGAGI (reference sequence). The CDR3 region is CASREDSSGANVLTF. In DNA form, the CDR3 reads TGTGCCAGCAGAGAGGACAGCTCTGGGGCCAACGTCCTGACTTTC.

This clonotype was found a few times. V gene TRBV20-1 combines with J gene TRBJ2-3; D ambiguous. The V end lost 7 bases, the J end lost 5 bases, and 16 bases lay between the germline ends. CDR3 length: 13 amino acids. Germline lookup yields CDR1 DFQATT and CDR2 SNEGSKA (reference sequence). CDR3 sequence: CSVPRVTQDTQYF. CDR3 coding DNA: TGCAGTGTCCCTCGGGTGACTCAAGATACGCAGTATTTT.